The T cell receptor (beta chain) described here comes from a study of spatial heterogeneity in lung cancer. Every individual TCR cDNA molecule carried its own unique molecular identifier, which allowed correction of PCR and sequencing errors. TCRdb reanalysed the 5' RACE reads using MiXCR and keeps one entry per CDR3 protein. The top ten hold roughly 35% of the sample, which has tens of thousands of distinct CDR3 sequences, over 4.5% seen once. This clonotype has a count of ten or more. After removal of 5 bases from V and 2 bases from J, the junction contained 4 bases not matched to a gene. This CDR3 is 14 amino acids long. The germline CDR1 and CDR2 sequences are LNHDA and SQIVND (reference sequence). Time point specified: sample taken at primary tumor resection. Untreated early-stage non-small cell lung cancer patients, 55 to 85 in total, were the donors. Sequencing covered unsorted whole RNA taken from tumor, nontumor lung or frozen PBMC.

The source was PBMCs, collected at surgery. The genes are TRBV19 and TRBJ2-7, with TRBD1 matching 9 bases. The sequence was collected from a male donor with early-stage non-small cell lung cancer. CDR3 amino acids: CASSRDRAAYEQYF. In nucleotides, the CDR3 is TGTGCCAGTAGTCGGGACAGGGCGGCCTACGAGCAGTACTTC.